The clone carrying this T cell receptor (beta chain) has at least ten counts. The antigen is unknown. This entry is derived from a study of T cell repertoires in cytomegalovirus infection. Study-wide background: Matching HLA type and CMV infection were both indicated by public TCR beta signatures.

TCRdb passed the reads through MiXCR, listing each CDR3 protein once. The sample has about 490,000 distinct CDR3 sequences; 15% to 20% are singletons. The length of the CDR3 is 16 residues. V was pared by 1 base and J by 3 bases, with 12 bases between. Findings of the study overall: What dominated the ex vivo response were HLA-C-restricted CMV-specific TCR beta clonotypes.

What was sequenced was CD8+ T cells from PBMCs. This TCR came from a human donor in good health (CMV status not recorded). Some clones in this sample may be carry-over from other donors' samples. The chain carries TRBV12-3 or TRBV12-4 and TRBJ1-4; a weak D match, TRBD1 (6 bases). The CDR3 protein is CASSLGPGESNEKLFF. In DNA form, the CDR3 reads TGTGCCAGCAGTTTAGGCCCAGGGGAGTCTAATGAAAAACTGTTTTTT.